These 23 T cell receptor beta chains share one sample of origin, sequenced in a study of cytomegalovirus exposure and HLA in healthy donors. This table comes from immunoSEQ multiplex PCR, and its TCRdb copy is limited to in-frame clones, with some not included. In the table there are about 49,000 clones, roughly 92% of which are singletons. The specimen was PBMCs. These receptors were collected from a man aged 18-30 years in good health and CMV-seronegative.

V and J are TRBV2 and TRBJ1-1, with a weak D call TRBD1 (6 bases). This CDR3 contains 11 residues. Trimming pared 9 bases from V and 8 bases from J, leaving 13 bases between. Germline lookup yields CDR1 SNHLY and CDR2 FYNNEI. CDR3 sequence reads: CASTTGTEAFF. The DNA for the CDR3 is TGTGCCAGTACGACCGGGACAGAAGCTTTCTTT. Full variable domain (missing parts from reference TRBV2 and TRBJ1-1): EPEVTQTPSHQVTQMGQEVILRCVPISNHLYFYWYRQILGQKVEFLVSFYNNEISEKSEIFDDQFSVERPDGSNFTLKIRSTKLEDSAMYFCASTTGTEAFFGQGTRLTVV.

The chain links TRBV21-1 to TRBJ2-5; TRBD2 is the table's D call and was not checked against the DNA. TRBV21-1 counts as a pseudogene. This CDR3 spans 18 amino acids. Here the CDR3 reads CASTKGTEIAGGRETQYF. CDR3 DNA: TGTGCCAGCACCAAAGGGACAGAGATAGCGGGAGGGAGGGAGACCCAGTACTTC.

The chain employs TRBV28 and TRBJ1-5; D is possibly TRBD1 (6 bases). The CDR3 loop spans 19 amino acids. The germline V gene has CDR1 MDHEN and CDR2 SYDVKM. Trimming cost V 7 bases and J 1 base, with 26 bases left between them. The CDR3 here is CASTLGWVGDKGSNQPQHF. The CDR3 DNA sequence: TGTGCCAGCACCCTTGGCTGGGTGGGGGACAAAGGGAGCAATCAGCCCCAGCATTTT. Full variable domain (rest looked up from reference TRBV28 and TRBJ1-5): DVKVTQSSRYLVKRTGEKVFLECVQDMDHENMFWYRQDPGLGLRLIYFSYDVKMKEKGDIPEGYSVSREKKERFSLILESASTNQTSMYLCASTLGWVGDKGSNQPQHFGDGTRLSIL.

The CDR3 sequence: CASRGSGTLKNTEAFF. CDR3 DNA sequence: TGTGCCAGCAGGGGCAGTGGGACACTCAAGAACACTGAAGCTTTCTTT. The chain links TRBV27 to TRBJ1-1; tentative D call: TRBD1 (6 bases). Trimming took 6 bases from V and 1 from J, leaving 18 bases between them. Germline CDR1 MNHEY, CDR2 SMNVEV (reference sequence). The CDR3 has 16 residues.

The chain has TRBV27 and TRBJ2-3, with TRBD2 matching 9 bases. This CDR3 is built from 18 residues. Germline lookup yields CDR1 MNHEY and CDR2 SMNVEV (reference sequence). V lost 2 bases to trimming and J lost 3 bases; unmatched junction nucleotides: 12. The CDR3 nucleotides are TGTGCCAGCAGTTTAGAAGGCGGGAGGGCCGTGGCAACAGATACGCAGTATTTT. Its translation: CASSLEGGRAVATDTQYF.

The chain couples TRBV28 to TRBJ2-5; D is unclear. V lost 6 bases to trimming and J lost 5 bases, with 13 bases between them. CDR1 is MDHEN, CDR2 SYDVKM, per germline. The CDR3 is made up of 13 amino acids. The chain's CDR3 is CASSPLLFETQYF. The CDR3 DNA is TGTGCCAGCAGCCCCCTATTATTCGAGACCCAGTACTTC.

J is TRBJ1-5 and V is TRBV6-5; unclear D gene. The CDR3 spans 14 residues. V lost 0 bases and J 1 base, leaving 4 bases between the germline ends. Germline V gives CDR1 MNHEY, CDR2 SVGAGI. CDR3 residues: CASSYSRSNQPQHF. DNA for the CDR3: TGTGCCAGCAGTTACTCCCGGAGCAATCAGCCCCAGCATTTT.

The rearrangement links TRBV6-6 to TRBJ2-7, with a weak D call TRBD2 (5 bases). The CDR3 contains 15 residues. Trimming took off 3 bases at V and 2 bases at J, with 14 bases between the two ends. Looked up from germline, CDR1 is MNHNY and CDR2 is SVGAGI (reference sequence). The CDR3 region has the DNA TGTGCCAGCAGTTATTTGCTCCTAGCTCCCTACGAGCAGTACTTC. Its translation is CASSYLLLAPYEQYF.

V usage is TRBV5-4 and J usage is TRBJ2-5; the match to TRBD1 covers 8 bases. Germline V gives CDR1 SGHNT, CDR2 YYREEE (reference sequence). The junction had 7 bases not matched to a gene; V was cut back by 4 bases and J by 2 bases. The CDR3 covers 15 residues. The CDR3 protein is CASSDTGGRQETQYF. CDR3 sequence (DNA): TGTGCCAGCAGCGATACAGGGGGGAGACAAGAGACCCAGTACTTC.

This clone was found a few times. The chain couples TRBV7-9 to TRBJ2-7; no clear D gene. V dropped 5 bases and J dropped 3 bases, with 11 bases sitting between them. This CDR3 comprises 13 residues. Germline-derived CDR1 and CDR2 are SEHNR and FQNEAQ (reference sequence). The CDR3 DNA reads TGTGCCAGCAGCCCAAAGACAAACTACGAGCAGTACTTC. This codes for CASSPKTNYEQYF. Together with reference TRBV7-9 and TRBJ2-7, the CDR3 gives the full variable domain: DTGVSQNPRHKITKRGQNVTFRCDPISEHNRLYWYRQTLGQGPEFLTYFQNEAQLEKSRLLSDRFSAERPKGSFSTLEIQRTEQGDSAMYLCASSPKTNYEQYFGPGTRLTVT.

The chain links TRBV6-4 to TRBJ2-7; TRBD2 matches at 7 bases. Germline-derived CDR1 and CDR2 are MRHNA and SNTAGT. Unmatched junction bases numbered 14, after V lost 8 bases and J lost 7 bases. CDR3 length: 14 residues. In DNA, the CDR3 is TGTGCCAGCGCACAGGCGGGGAGGGTGAATGAGCAGTACTTC. As protein: CASAQAGRVNEQYF.

The chain joins TRBV9 to TRBJ2-3; D ambiguous. V lost 0 bases and J lost 0, with 5 bases in between. The CDR3 sequence is 14 residues long. Per the germline V gene, CDR1 is SGDLS and CDR2 is YYNGEE. The CDR3: CASSVGASTDTQYF. In DNA, the CDR3 is TGTGCCAGCAGCGTAGGGGCTAGCACAGATACGCAGTATTTT.

The chain joins TRBV4-2 to TRBJ1-4; TRBD1 might be the D (5 bases). Germline CDR1 LGHNA, CDR2 YNFKEQ. Trimming removed 5 bases from V and 7 bases from J, with 17 bases in between. This CDR3 has 15 residues. CDR3 in amino acids: CASSAVKGATEKLFF. The DNA for the CDR3 is TGTGCCAGCAGCGCCGTTAAAGGGGCGACTGAAAAACTGTTTTTT.

Here the CDR3 reads CATSEQTEAFF. The CDR3 DNA reads TGTGCCACCAGCGAACAAACTGAAGCTTTCTTT. The rearrangement links TRBV15 to TRBJ1-1; D is unresolved. CDR3 length equals 11 residues. Germline values: CDR1 LNHNV, CDR2 YYDKDF (reference sequence). Trimming removed 5 bases from V and 5 bases from J, with 6 bases in between.

The chain employs TRBV4-1 and TRBJ2-3; TRBD2 matches at 14 bases. Germline CDR1 reads MGHRA; CDR2 reads YSYEKL. CDR3 size: 17 residues. The V gene end was trimmed by 1 base and the J gene end by 1 base; junction bases not matched to a gene: 1. The CDR3 DNA reads TGCGCCAGCAGCCAAGGGGGACTAGCGGGAGGCACAGATACGCAGTATTTT. This sequence encodes CASSQGGLAGGTDTQYF.

The V call is TRBV10-2, the J call TRBJ1-1; maybe TRBD1 (5 bases). The germline CDR1 and CDR2 sequences are WSHSY and SAAADI. Trimming took off 5 bases at V and 7 bases at J, with 17 bases between the two ends. The CDR3 is 14 residues long. CDR3 sequence: CASSWDLGRGEAFF. The CDR3 bases are TGCGCCAGCAGTTGGGACCTCGGGAGGGGTGAAGCTTTCTTT.

This chain uses TRBV5-1 with TRBJ2-5; tentatively, D is TRBD2 (6 bases). V lost 0 bases and J lost 3, with 21 bases in between. Germline V gene lookup returns CDR1 SGHRS and CDR2 YFSETQ. There are 18 residues in the CDR3. CDR3 in amino acids: CASSLGFLGSAGKETQYF. DNA of the CDR3: TGCGCCAGCAGCTTGGGATTCTTAGGATCGGCGGGGAAAGAGACCCAGTACTTC.

The rearrangement uses TRBV27 and TRBJ2-7, with 12 bases matching TRBD2. The CDR3 totals 17 residues. Trimming removed 3 bases from V and 3 bases from J; junction bases left unmatched: 9. The germline V gene encodes CDR1 MNHEY and CDR2 SMNVEV (reference sequence). The CDR3 protein is CASSFSSGRASLYEQYF. In DNA, the CDR3 is TGTGCCAGCAGTTTTTCTAGCGGGAGGGCCTCTCTCTACGAGCAGTACTTC.

The genes are TRBV27 and TRBJ1-1; a possible D gene is TRBD1 (5 bases). Germline V gives CDR1 MNHEY, CDR2 SMNVEV (reference sequence). The CDR3 runs 15 residues. Trimming left V 3 bases short and J 10 bases short, with 21 bases between. The CDR3 DNA reads TGTGCCAGCAGTTTTGGAGGGGCACGCCGGGGGTCAGCTTTCTTT. Its protein is CASSFGGARRGSAFF.

This chain links TRBV10-1 with TRBJ2-3, with D possibly TRBD1 on 5 matching bases. Trimming took off 3 bases at V and 0 bases at J, with 10 bases between the two ends. In germline, CDR1 is WNHNN, CDR2 SYGVQD (reference sequence). This CDR3 is built from 15 residues. The CDR3 bases are TGCGCCAGCAGTGACGACAGCTCTAGCACAGATACGCAGTATTTT. It specifies CASSDDSSSTDTQYF.

The rearrangement links TRBV4-3 to TRBJ2-1; perhaps TRBD1 as D (6 bases). This CDR3 is built from 16 residues. Germline lookup yields CDR1 LGHNA and CDR2 YSLEER. Trimming removed 1 base from V and 2 bases from J, with 12 bases in between. This CDR3 reads CASSQAEQGAYNEQFF. The CDR3 region has the DNA TGCGCCAGCAGCCAAGCGGAACAGGGAGCCTACAATGAGCAGTTCTTC.

The V gene is TRBV28, the J gene TRBJ2-5, with TRBD1 matching over 8 bases. CDR3 length: 18 amino acids. V shed 3 bases and J 3 bases; nucleotides not matched to a gene: 15. Germline V gives CDR1 MDHEN, CDR2 SYDVKM. The CDR3 DNA reads TGTGCCAGCAGTTTGGGTTTCGGACAGGGAAAATACGAAGAGACCCAGTACTTC. Residues: CASSLGFGQGKYEETQYF.

This CDR3 reads CASSRTGWASNEKLFF. In nucleotides, the CDR3 is TGTGCCAGCAGTCGAACAGGGTGGGCATCTAATGAAAAACTGTTTTTT. This sequence joins TRBV28 and TRBJ1-4; D might be TRBD1 (6 bases). The V gene lost 5 bases and the J gene lost 3 bases, with 16 bases spanning the gap. Germline assignment: CDR1 MDHEN and CDR2 SYDVKM. The CDR3 contains 16 residues. The entire variable domain, with the rest obtained from reference TRBV28 and TRBJ1-4, is as follows: DVKVTQSSRYLVKRTGEKVFLECVQDMDHENMFWYRQDPGLGLRLIYFSYDVKMKEKGDIPEGYSVSREKKERFSLILESASTNQTSMYLCASSRTGWASNEKLFFGSGTQLSVL.